This TCR beta chain was documented in a study of graft-versus-host responses after intestinal transplantation. For the study at large: Transplant types were multivisceral, liver-intestinal, or isolated intestinal. Tacrolimus plus steroids were given to all recipients for two to three years, preceded by anti-thymocyte globulin induction.

Profiling relied on immunoSEQ multiplex PCR, and the TCRdb table lists in-frame clones only, not all of them. The sample holds approximately 28,000 clones, 85% to 95% seen once. Findings and limits, study-wide: GvH clones appeared in recipient marrow, some first in ileum or blood.

The germline gives CDR1 SGHNT, CDR2 YENEEA. Trimming stripped 3 bases from V and 8 bases from J, with 10 bases between. The CDR3 length is 12 residues. Note on this clone: What it recognizes is unknown.

The receptor's source is a human patient who received an intestinal transplant, so some T cells may come from the graft donor. The chain recombines TRBV11-3 with TRBJ1-1; tentatively, D is TRBD1 (6 bases). Sequenced material: PBMCs, taken 66 days after intestinal transplant. The DNA of the CDR3 is TGTGCCAGCAGCTTTAGGGACAAAGAAGCTTTCTTT. Protein sequence: CASSFRDKEAFF. The entire variable domain, with the rest obtained from reference TRBV11-3 and TRBJ1-1, is as follows: EAGVVQSPRYKIIEKKQPVAFWCNPISGHNTLYWYLQNLGQGPELLIRYENEEAVDDSQLPKDRFSAERLKGVDSTLKIQPAELGDSAVYLCASSFRDKEAFFGQGTRLTVV.